Sequencing of this TCR beta chain was carried out in a study of cytomegalovirus exposure and HLA in healthy donors (dated by TCRdb to 2017 to 2019). At the level of the whole study: The 500 to 800 repertoires of the first cohort and the approximately 130 validation repertoires were produced on the same platform, according to a later analysis. The study combined high-throughput TCR immunosequencing, statistical association of individual TCRs with disease status, and machine learning to predict cytomegalovirus infection status. The study aimed to test whether signatures of past pathogen exposure could be identified by cataloging public T cell receptors. Besides the first cohort of about 730 subjects, a separate validation cohort made up of over 95 different subjects was used. Broader findings and caveats from the paper: A total of 150 or so TCR beta chains were listed by the study as associated with cytomegalovirus. The authors suggested that the approach could potentially be extended to other disease states and immunological phenotypes. Three of the identified cytomegalovirus-associated TCR beta chains were confirmed in vitro to be specific for cytomegalovirus antigens. A later analysis found that TCRs clustered in the first cohort also tended to co-occur in the 120 validation repertoires, with 94% of cluster scores above 0. The classifier was reported to diagnose cytomegalovirus status with high specificity and sensitivity in both the original cohort and the validation cohort. The validation cohort had no HLA typing available for a later analysis, so co-occurrence within that cohort was assessed over all 120 or so repertoires. Most TCR sequences were observed very rarely across donors, whereas some public TCRs were present in many individuals.

Library prep was done by the immunoSEQ multiplex PCR assay. Turning to the authors' computational methods: A statistical classification framework was built to diagnose cytomegalovirus status from the catalog of TCR beta chain sequences. Sourced from immuneACCESS, this table was stored by TCRdb with only in-frame sequences that have V and J called. A share of the clones is absent; for the studies checked, an unresolved V gene accounts for under half, and the remainder has no known explanation. V and J calls and clone size come straight from that table; D and trimming were deduced from the DNA. This sample comprises 240,000 or so clones, about 86% of them detected only once. Together, the top ten hold 1% to 1.5% of the sample. Donors formed part of the validation cohort, which comprised about 130 subjects and was distinct from the first cohort of under 850 subjects. This clone has only one observation. What this receptor recognizes is not known. No base quality information exists; no much larger clone differs at one position.

The source material was PBMCs. This TCR came from a woman in her thirties in good health and CMV-seropositive.

The nucleotide sequence is TGTGCCAGCAGCAAAGGATCAGACACCGGGGAGCTGTTTTTT. This encodes CASSKGSDTGELFF. The chain is made from TRBV21-1 and TRBJ2-2; TRBD1, the table's D call, was not compared with the DNA. TRBV21-1 is flagged as a pseudogene. The CDR3 covers 14 residues, taking in both the cysteine and the phenylalanine. CDR3 DNA only is kept here, 42 bases in frame from base 1.